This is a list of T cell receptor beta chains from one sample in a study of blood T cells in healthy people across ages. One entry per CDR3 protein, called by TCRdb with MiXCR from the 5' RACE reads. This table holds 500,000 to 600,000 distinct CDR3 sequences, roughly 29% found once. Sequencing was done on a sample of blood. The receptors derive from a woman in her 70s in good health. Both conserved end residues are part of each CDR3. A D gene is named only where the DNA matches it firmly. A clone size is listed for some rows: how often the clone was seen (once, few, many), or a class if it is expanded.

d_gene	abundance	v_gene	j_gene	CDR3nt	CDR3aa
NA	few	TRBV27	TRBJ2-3	TGTGCCATCGGGGCCGGAGGGAATACGCAGTATTTT	CAIGAGGNTQYF
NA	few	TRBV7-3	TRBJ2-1	TGTGCCAGCAGCAGCCAGCCGATCAATGAGCAGTTCTTC	CASSSQPINEQFF
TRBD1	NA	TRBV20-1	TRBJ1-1	TGCAGTGCCTCCTCTGACAGGGTGCGAGGCACTGAAGCTTTCTTT	CSASSDRVRGTEAFF
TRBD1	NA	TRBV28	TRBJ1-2	TGTGCCAGCAGTACCTTGACAGGGAGCTATGGCTACACCTTC	CASSTLTGSYGYTF
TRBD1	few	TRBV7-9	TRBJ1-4	TGTGCCAGCAATCCCACCCAGGGGGGGGAAAAACTGTTTTTT	CASNPTQGGEKLFF
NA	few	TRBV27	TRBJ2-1	TGTGCCAGCACCCCATCGAGTTTGTATGAGCAGTTCTTC	CASTPSSLYEQFF
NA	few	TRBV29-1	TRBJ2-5	TGCAGCGTTGACTTGGCTAGCGTTGAGACCCAGTACTTC	CSVDLASVETQYF
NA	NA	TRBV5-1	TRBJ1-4	TGCGCCAGCAGCTTGGGGACCCTCTCGGCTAATGAAAAACTGTTTTTT	CASSLGTLSANEKLFF
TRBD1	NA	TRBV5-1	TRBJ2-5	TGCGCCAGCAGCTTCTCGACAGGGGGCGAAGAGACCCAGTACTTC	CASSFSTGGEETQYF
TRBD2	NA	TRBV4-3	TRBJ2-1	TGCGCCAGCAGCCAAGAACGACTAGCGGAATACAATGAGCAGTTCTTC	CASSQERLAEYNEQFF
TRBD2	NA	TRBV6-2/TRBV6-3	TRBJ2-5	TGTGCCAGCAGTTCTATCCGGGGGGAACAAGAGACCCAGTACTTC	CASSSIRGEQETQYF
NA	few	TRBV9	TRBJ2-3	TGTGCCAGCAGCGTAGAACTGGCCACAGATACGCAGTATTTT	CASSVELATDTQYF
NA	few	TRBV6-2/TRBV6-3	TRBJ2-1	TGTGCCAGCAGTTCCATCTGGCCCCTGGGGAACAATGAGCAGTTCTTC	CASSSIWPLGNNEQFF
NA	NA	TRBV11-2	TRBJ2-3	TGTGCCAGCAGCAAAAGGCAGGGTACAGATACGCAGTATTTT	CASSKRQGTDTQYF
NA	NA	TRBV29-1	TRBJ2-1	TGCAGCGTCGGCTCCAATGAGCAGTTCTTC	CSVGSNEQFF
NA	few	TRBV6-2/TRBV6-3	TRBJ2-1	TGTGCCAGCAGTTATGCGAGGGAGTATCGCAATGAGCAGTTCTTC	CASSYAREYRNEQFF
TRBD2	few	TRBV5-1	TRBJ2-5	TGCGCCAGCAGCCGGGAGGCTAGCGGACAGACCCAGTACTTC	CASSREASGQTQYF
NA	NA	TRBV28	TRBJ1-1	TGTGCCAGCAGTTATCAGGGAGGAAGGACTGAAGCTTTCTTT	CASSYQGGRTEAFF
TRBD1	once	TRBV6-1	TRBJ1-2	TGTGCCAGCAGCCCCGGGACAGGGCGGAGTTGGGACTATGGCTACACCTTC	CASSPGTGRSWDYGYTF
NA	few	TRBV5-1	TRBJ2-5	TGCGCCAGCAGCTTGGGTCGGGCAGAAGAGACCCAGTACTTC	CASSLGRAEETQYF
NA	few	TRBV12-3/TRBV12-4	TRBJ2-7	TGTGCCAGCAGCTATGGAGGTGGGTGGCAGTACTTC	CASSYGGGWQYF
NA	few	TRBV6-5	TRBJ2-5	TGTGCCAGCAGTACGGTGTGGGGAGAGACCCAGTACTTC	CASSTVWGETQYF
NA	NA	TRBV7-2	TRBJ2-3	TGTGCCAGCAGCCCCGCCCGGACTCGGAAGTCAGATACGCAGTATTTT	CASSPARTRKSDTQYF
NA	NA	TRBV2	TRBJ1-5	TGCGCCACACAGACTCAGGGTAGCAATCAGCCCCAGCATTTT	CATQTQGSNQPQHF
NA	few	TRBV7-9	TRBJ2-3	TGTGCCAGCAGCTTAGACACTCCCAATACGCAGTATTTT	CASSLDTPNTQYF
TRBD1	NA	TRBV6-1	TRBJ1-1	TGTGCCGTCCTTAGGACAGGCCTAAACACTGAAGCTTTCTTT	CAVLRTGLNTEAFF
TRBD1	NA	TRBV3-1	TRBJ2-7	TGTGCCAGCAGCCTCCTGGACAGGGGGGGCAACGAGCAGTACTTC	CASSLLDRGGNEQYF
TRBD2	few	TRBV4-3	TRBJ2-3	TGCGCCAGCAGCCAAGGGAGCGGAGCGGGGGGGGCAGATACGCAGTATTTT	CASSQGSGAGGADTQYF
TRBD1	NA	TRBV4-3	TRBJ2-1	TGCGCCAGCAGCCAAGACGGGGGACAGGGAAACAATGAGCAGTTCTTC	CASSQDGGQGNNEQFF
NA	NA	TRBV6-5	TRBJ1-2	TGTGCCAGCAGAGCAGGGCTCAACTATGGCTACACCTTC	CASRAGLNYGYTF
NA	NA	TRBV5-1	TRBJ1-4	TGCGCCAGCAGCTTGTATCGGGGGGAGAATGAAAAACTGTTTTTT	CASSLYRGENEKLFF
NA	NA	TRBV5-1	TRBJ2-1	TGCGCCAGCAGCGCGACTACCAGGTCCTACAATGAGCAGTTCTTC	CASSATTRSYNEQFF
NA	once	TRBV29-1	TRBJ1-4	TGCAGCGTGCGACAGCCACATCCGGGGGAAAAACTGTTTTTT	CSVRQPHPGEKLFF
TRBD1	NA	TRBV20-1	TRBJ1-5	TGCAGTGCTAGCCCCGGGACAGTCAATCAGCCCCAGCATTTT	CSASPGTVNQPQHF
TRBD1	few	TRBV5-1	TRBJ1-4	TGCGCCAGCCGCGAAGGGACAGGGGGCTCAGGTGAAAAACTGTTTTTT	CASREGTGGSGEKLFF
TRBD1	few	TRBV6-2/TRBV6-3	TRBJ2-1	TGTGCCAGCAGCCTTTCCGGGACAGGTGGTTATGAGCAGTTCTTC	CASSLSGTGGYEQFF
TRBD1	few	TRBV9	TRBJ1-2	TGTGCCAGCAGCATCGGACAGGGCCTAGCTAACTATGGCTACACCTTC	CASSIGQGLANYGYTF
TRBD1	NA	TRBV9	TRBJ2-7	TGTGCCAGCAGCGACCGGGACAGGGGGCGTTACGAGCAGTACTTC	CASSDRDRGRYEQYF
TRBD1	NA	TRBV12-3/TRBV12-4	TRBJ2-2	TGTGCCAGCAGGATGACAGGGGCTGGCGGGGAGCTGTTTTTT	CASRMTGAGGELFF
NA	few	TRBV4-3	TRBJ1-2	TGCGCCAGCAGCCAAGTAACGGGGGGGCGAGGTAACTATGGCTACACCTTC	CASSQVTGGRGNYGYTF
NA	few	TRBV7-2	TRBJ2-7	TGTGCCAGCAGCTTGCGACAGGACGGTGAGCAGTACTTC	CASSLRQDGEQYF
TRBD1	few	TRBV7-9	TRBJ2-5	TGTGCCAGCAGCCACCGGGACAGACACCCTGAGACCCAGTACTTC	CASSHRDRHPETQYF
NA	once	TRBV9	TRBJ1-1	TGTGCCAGCGCCAGAGGGGGGGCCGGGACTGAAGCTTTCTTT	CASARGGAGTEAFF
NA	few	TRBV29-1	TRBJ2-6	TGCAGCGTTGGGGTATCAGGGGCCAACGTCCTGACTTTC	CSVGVSGANVLTF
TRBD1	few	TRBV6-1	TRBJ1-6	TGTGCCAGCAGTTCGGACAGGCCTGGGGGTTCACCCCTCCACTTT	CASSSDRPGGSPLHF
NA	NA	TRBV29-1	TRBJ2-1	TGCAGCGTTGTGTGGGCCAACAATGAGCAGTTCTTC	CSVVWANNEQFF
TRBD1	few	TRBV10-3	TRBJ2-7	TGTGCCATCAGTGTAACGGGACAGCCGCCCTACGAGCAGTACTTC	CAISVTGQPPYEQYF
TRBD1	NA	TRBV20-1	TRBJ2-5	TGCAGTGCCGTAATTGGGACGAGGACAGGGTTGATGCAAGAGACCCAGTACTTT	CSAVIGTRTGLMQETQYF
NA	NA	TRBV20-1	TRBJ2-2	TGCAGTGCTAGAGATTCCAGCGGAGGGGAGCTGTTTTTT	CSARDSSGGELFF
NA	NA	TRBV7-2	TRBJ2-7	TGTGCCAGCAGCTCCGCCGCGCTATACTCCTACGAGCAGTACTTC	CASSSAALYSYEQYF
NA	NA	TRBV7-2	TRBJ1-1	TGTGCCAGCAGTTACCTCATGAACACTGAAGCTTTCTTT	CASSYLMNTEAFF
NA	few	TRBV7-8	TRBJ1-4	TGTGCCAGCAGCTTTAAGGGACGGCGCTATGAAAAACTGTTTTTT	CASSFKGRRYEKLFF
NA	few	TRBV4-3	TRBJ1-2	TGCGCCAGCAGCCAACAACAGGGTAACGGCTGCACCTTC	CASSQQQGNGCTF
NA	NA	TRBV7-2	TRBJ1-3	TGTGCCAGCAGCCCGGAGGGGCCCTCTGGAAACACCATATATTTT	CASSPEGPSGNTIYF
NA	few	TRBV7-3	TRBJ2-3	TGTGCCAGCAGCCCGGGGACTCCAAATACGCAGTATTTT	CASSPGTPNTQYF
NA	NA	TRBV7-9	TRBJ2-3	TGTGCCAGCAGGTATCAGGGAGATACGCAGTATTTT	CASRYQGDTQYF
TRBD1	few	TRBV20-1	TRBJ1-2	TGCAGTGTCAGAGACCGGGACAGGGGGCTCGGTGGCTACACCTTC	CSVRDRDRGLGGYTF
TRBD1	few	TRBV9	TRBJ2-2	TGTGCCAGCAGCCCGACAGGGTTGGGAACCGGGGAGCTGTTTTTT	CASSPTGLGTGELFF
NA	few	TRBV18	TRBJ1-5	TGTGCCAGCTCACCACAGGAAAGACAGCCCCAGCATTTT	CASSPQERQPQHF